Listed here are 14 T cell receptor beta chains from one sample, sequenced in a study of blood T cell repertoires in COVID-19. Assay used: immunoSEQ multiplex PCR; TCRdb lists only in-frame clones, some missing. The profile covers about 100,000 clones, with roughly 87% appearing a single time and 7% to 9% taken by the ten largest. The specimen sequenced was peripheral blood. The receptor set was obtained from a man aged 25 to 45 in a cohort sampled during active COVID-19.

The rearrangement joins TRBV3-1 (or the pseudogene TRBV3-2) to TRBJ2-7, with D perhaps TRBD2 (6 bases). Per germline, CDR1 LGHDT and CDR2 YNNKEL (reference sequence). Deletions cut 4 bases from V and 6 bases from J, with 13 bases between. The CDR3 length is 13 residues. CDR3 sequence: CASSPPGVSEQYF. In nucleotides, the CDR3 is TGTGCCAGCAGCCCGCCGGGGGTTAGCGAGCAGTACTTC.

V usage is TRBV6-1 and J usage is TRBJ1-2; 9 bases fit TRBD1. Germline CDR1 MNHNS, CDR2 SASEGT. This CDR3 comprises 16 residues. V dropped 3 bases and J dropped 4; count of bases not matched to a gene: 9. The CDR3 here is CASSDAVGQGSYGYTF. CDR3 coding DNA: TGTGCCAGCAGTGATGCGGTTGGACAGGGGAGCTATGGCTACACCTTC.

The J gene is TRBJ2-2, the V gene TRBV6-5; TRBD1 is a possible D gene (6 bases). Germline-derived CDR1 and CDR2 are MNHEY and SVGAGI. Trimming left V 5 bases short and J 7 bases short, with 14 bases between. There are 14 residues in the CDR3. The CDR3 reads CASSKGTGNGELFF. In DNA form, the CDR3 reads TGTGCCAGCAGTAAGGGAACAGGGAACGGGGAGCTGTTTTTT.

The V gene is TRBV10-3, the J gene TRBJ2-1, with TRBD2 matching over 10 bases. Germline CDR1 reads ENHRY; CDR2 reads SYGVKD. This CDR3 spans 14 amino acids. V shed 2 bases and J 7 bases; nucleotides not matched to a gene: 2. The CDR3 reads CAISERLAGNEQFF. The CDR3 DNA is TGTGCCATCAGTGAGCGACTAGCGGGTAATGAGCAGTTCTTC.

CDR3 residues: CASSSGVVAKNIQYF. The CDR3, as DNA: TGTGCCAGCAGTTCAGGGGTGGTAGCCAAAAACATTCAGTACTTC. This chain links TRBV6-6 with TRBJ2-4; D might be TRBD1 (6 bases). V lost 4 bases and J 0 bases, leaving 10 bases between the germline ends. CDR3 size: 15 residues. CDR1 and CDR2 (germline): MNHNY, SVGAGI (reference sequence).

This chain joins TRBV10-3 and TRBJ2-3, with 11 bases aligning to TRBD2. This CDR3 spans 16 amino acids. V dropped 0 bases and J dropped 4; count of bases not matched to a gene: 3. The germline V gene encodes CDR1 ENHRY and CDR2 SYGVKD. The CDR3 DNA is TGTGCCATCAGTGAGTCCACTAGCGGGGGTGCAGATACGCAGTATTTT. Translation: CAISESTSGGADTQYF.

The chain carries TRBV20-1 and TRBJ2-5; TRBD2 matches at 9 bases. Unmatched junction bases numbered 7, after V lost 3 bases and J lost 5 bases. The germline V gene has CDR1 DFQATT and CDR2 SNEGSKA (reference sequence). This CDR3 has 14 residues. CDR3 residues: CSASEASGVETQYF. Here the CDR3 DNA reads TGCAGTGCTAGTGAGGCTAGCGGGGTTGAGACCCAGTACTTC.

The CDR3 loop reads CASSPPGQGTGELFF. CDR3 bases: TGTGCCAGCTCACCACCGGGACAAGGCACCGGGGAGCTGTTTTTT. The chain has TRBV18 and TRBJ2-2; D is perhaps TRBD1 (6 bases). Germline V CDR1 and CDR2: KGHSH, LQKENI. The V end lost 0 bases, the J end lost 4 bases, and 9 bases lay between the germline ends. The length of the CDR3 is 15 residues.

The V and J genes are TRBV3-1 (or the pseudogene TRBV3-2) and TRBJ2-2, with D possibly being TRBD1 or TRBD2 (6 bases each). The V and J ends lost 4 bases and 7 bases respectively, with 10 bases between them. Germline CDR1 reads LGHDT; CDR2 reads YNNKEL (reference sequence). This CDR3 contains 13 residues. CDR3 sequence reads: CASSLEGGGELFF. The CDR3 DNA reads TGTGCCAGCAGCCTAGAGGGGGGCGGGGAGCTGTTTTTT.

This chain links TRBV6-5 with TRBJ1-1; D gene ambiguous. Between the trimmed V and J ends, which lost 3 bases and 2 bases, there was a span of 10 bases. This CDR3 contains 14 residues. The germline CDR1 and CDR2 sequences are MNHEY and SVGAGI. The DNA for the CDR3 is TGTGCCAGCAGTTATACAGTCGTCAACACTGAAGCTTTCTTT. Translating gives CASSYTVVNTEAFF.

This chain links TRBV23-1 with TRBJ1-5, with 7 bases identical to TRBD1. TRBV23-1 is filed as an ORF, its function uncertain. The CDR3 has 14 residues. The V segment lost 4 bases and the J segment 2 bases; nucleotides outside the gene matches: 2. CDR3 DNA: TGCGCCAGCAGTCCCACAGGGGGCAATCAGCCCCAGCATTTT. Translating gives CASSPTGGNQPQHF.

Here the CDR3 reads CASRLNGFLEQFF. CDR3 DNA: TGTGCCAGCAGGCTCAACGGGTTCCTGGAGCAGTTCTTC. V and J are TRBV28 and TRBJ2-1; D unclear. CDR1 and CDR2 (germline): MDHEN, SYDVKM. CDR3 size: 13 residues. The V and J ends lost 6 bases and 10 bases respectively, with 16 bases between them. The whole variable domain, remainder taken from reference TRBV28 and TRBJ2-1, is DVKVTQSSRYLVKRTGEKVFLECVQDMDHENMFWYRQDPGLGLRLIYFSYDVKMKEKGDIPEGYSVSREKKERFSLILESASTNQTSMYLCASRLNGFLEQFFGPGTRLTVL.

The chain joins TRBV11-2 to TRBJ2-7; 7 nucleotides agree with TRBD1. The CDR3 length is 15 residues. J lost 0 bases, V lost 10 bases, and 12 bases had no gene match. CDR1 is SGHAT and CDR2 is FQNNGV in the germline V gene. In nucleotides, the CDR3 is TGTGCCACAACCCCGGACAGGACGAGCTCCTACGAGCAGTACTTC. Its translation: CATTPDRTSSYEQYF.

This clone was counted a few times. J is TRBJ1-5 and V is TRBV19, with 7 bases lining up with TRBD1. Trimming took 4 bases from V and 6 from J; bases not matched to a gene: 6. CDR3 length: 14 amino acids. Germline V gives CDR1 LNHDA, CDR2 SQIVND (reference sequence). DNA of the CDR3: TGTGCCAGTAGTACCACAGGGGAAAGTCAGCCCCAGCATTTT. Protein: CASSTTGESQPQHF.